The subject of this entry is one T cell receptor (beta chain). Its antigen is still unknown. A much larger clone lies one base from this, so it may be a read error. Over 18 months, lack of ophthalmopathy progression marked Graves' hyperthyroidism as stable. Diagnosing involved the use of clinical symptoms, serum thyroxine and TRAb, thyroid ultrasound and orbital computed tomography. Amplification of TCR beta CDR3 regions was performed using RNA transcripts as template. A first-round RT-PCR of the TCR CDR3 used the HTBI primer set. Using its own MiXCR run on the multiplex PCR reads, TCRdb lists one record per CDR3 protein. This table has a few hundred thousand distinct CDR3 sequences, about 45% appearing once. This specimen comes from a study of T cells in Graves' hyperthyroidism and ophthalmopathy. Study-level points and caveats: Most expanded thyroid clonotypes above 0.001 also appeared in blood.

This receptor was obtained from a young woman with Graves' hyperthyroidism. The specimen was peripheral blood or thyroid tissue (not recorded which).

The CDR3 sequence is CASSWRTSGWIYEQYF. CDR3 in DNA: TGTGCCAGCAGTTGGAGGACTAGCGGTTGGATATACGAGCAGTACTTC. J is TRBJ2-7 and V is TRBV6-9, with TRBD2 identical over 10 bases. Germline trimming cut 4 bases from V and 4 bases from J; bases unmatched to any gene: 10. This CDR3 is built from 16 residues. Germline CDR1 MNHGY, CDR2 SVAAGI.